The 2 T cell receptor beta chains reported below all come from one sample, sequenced in a study of shared clonotypes between healthy human individuals. Repertoires were generated with immunoSEQ multiplex PCR, while TCRdb's copy carries only in-frame clones and drops some. The repertoire has under 130,000 clones, just over 65% of them found once; the top ten carry around 26%. The material sequenced was memory CD8+ T cells sorted from blood. Subset here: CD45RO+ cells pooled with CCR7-negative TemRA cells. The receptors originated from a woman aged 30 to 39 in good health.

The CDR3 DNA reads as TGTGCCAGCAGCACCGGGACTAGCGGGGTACAAGAGACCCAGTACTTC. Protein sequence: CASSTGTSGVQETQYF. This chain links TRBV7-3 with TRBJ2-5; 13 bases map to TRBD2. Trimming removed 5 bases from V and 2 bases from J; junction bases left unmatched: 5. Germline lookup yields CDR1 SGHTA and CDR2 FQGTGA. The length of the CDR3 is 16 residues.

The chain is built from TRBV7-9 and TRBJ2-7; 9 positions match TRBD2. The CDR3 spans 16 residues. V shed 4 bases and J 4 bases; nucleotides not matched to a gene: 11. Germline CDR1 and CDR2: SEHNR and FQNEAQ (reference sequence). The CDR3 nucleotides read TGTGCCAGCAGCTACTTAGCGGGAGCCTCGGGGTACGAGCAGTACTTC. Protein sequence: CASSYLAGASGYEQYF.